This T cell receptor (beta chain) was found in a study of T cells of healthy individuals. From the 5' RACE reads, TCRdb called clonotypes with MiXCR, one entry per CDR3 protein. The sample lists 55,000 to 65,000 distinct CDR3 sequences; around 15% were seen once. This CDR3 region has 12 residues. V shed 3 bases and J shed 9 bases, with 9 bases lying between them. Germline V gene sequence: CDR1 SGHVS, CDR2 FNYEAQ. This chain joins TRBV7-6 and TRBJ2-1, with D perhaps matching TRBD1 (5 bases). The clonotype was recovered from a human donor in good health. CDR3 protein: CASSFGAGEQFF. In DNA, the CDR3 is TGTGCCAGCAGCTTTGGGGCAGGTGAGCAGTTCTTC.